Described below is a single T cell receptor (beta chain) sequence and its context. Antigen specificity is unknown. The sample originates from a study of beta chain features in type 1 diabetes. Findings of the study overall: At VDJ recombination sites, type 1 diabetes patients had fewer insertions and more deleted nucleotides. TCRB CDR3s were moderately but significantly shorter in Type 1 diabetes patients in all four CD4+ subsets.

The germline CDR1 and CDR2 sequences are SGHRS and YFSETQ. The CDR3 has 14 amino acids. Trimming took 2 bases from V and 5 from J, leaving 13 bases between them. Expressed TCRB transcripts were sequenced because the entire RNA isolate underwent reverse transcription. Sequencing was performed with immunoSEQ multiplex PCR; in TCRdb, only in-frame clones are kept and a portion is missing. The table has about 660,000 clones, about an eighth seen once. The source of this sequence is a man in his late teens or twenties with type 1 diabetes. The chain uses TRBV5-1 and TRBJ2-5; possibly TRBD1 for D (5 bases). The specimen was naive CD4+ T cells from blood. The CDR3 region is CASSFGQGWETQYF. As DNA, the CDR3 is TGCGCCAGCAGCTTTGGCCAGGGTTGGGAGACCCAGTACTTC. The full variable domain, with the rest looked up from reference TRBV5-1 and TRBJ2-5, is KAGVTQTPRYLIKTRGQQVTLSCSPISGHRSVSWYQQTPGQGLQFLFEYFSETQRNKGNFPGRFSGRQFSNSRSEMNVSTLELGDSALYLCASSFGQGWETQYFGPGTRLLVL.